This TCR beta chain was identified during a study of early T cells in non-severe SARS-CoV-2 infection. Unique molecular identifiers were added to individual cDNA molecules. TCRdb re-called the 5' RACE reads with MiXCR, one entry per CDR3 protein. The sample holds fewer than 65,000 distinct CDR3 sequences, over 4.5% seen once. This clonotype has only a few counts. Antigen unknown. The germline V gene encodes CDR1 KGHSH and CDR2 LQKENI. This CDR3 spans 16 amino acids. V was clipped by 1 base and J by 4 bases, with 11 bases between them. Study-wide results and caveats: VDJdb-based matching was biased toward anti-spike CD8 responses and missed private and CD4 specificities.

The chain has TRBV18 and TRBJ2-6, with D perhaps given as TRBD1 or TRBD2 (6 bases each). The sequence was collected from an adult who was a healthcare worker with PCR-confirmed SARS-CoV-2 infection or an uninfected control (not recorded which). Sample: whole blood, taken at baseline. The CDR3 spells CASSPLGGTGANVLTF. The CDR3 region has the DNA TGTGCCAGCTCACCACTCGGAGGGACAGGGGCCAACGTCCTGACTTTC.